Given below is one T cell receptor beta chain in context. This sample is drawn from a study of blood T cell repertoires in COVID-19. Study information: Researchers got acute and convalescent COVID-19 samples from the United States, Italy and Spain. Sample material is recorded as cDNA or gDNA derived from T cells, B-cell-depleted T cells, or PBMCs.

In the source study's methods: It was from reference gene primer amplification that nucleated cell counts were estimated. Assay used: immunoSEQ multiplex PCR; TCRdb lists only in-frame clones, some missing. V, J and clone size are taken as reported in that table, and D and trimming were inferred from the DNA itself. Seen here are about 100,000 clones, around 87% observed once, and the top ten hold 11%. Germline V gene data show CDR1 as SEHNR and CDR2 as FQNEAQ (reference sequence). The CDR3 loop spans 13 amino acids. Trimming removed 6 bases from V and 0 bases from J, with 6 bases in between. This chain joins TRBV7-9 and TRBJ2-1, with D uncertain. Material: peripheral blood. This TCR was sampled from a woman younger than 45 with acute or convalescent COVID-19. The CDR3 protein is CASSPGSYNEQFF. In DNA form, the CDR3 reads TGTGCCAGCAGTCCGGGCTCCTACAATGAGCAGTTCTTC.